These T cell receptor beta chains were read from a single sample in a study of T cell changes during pregnancy in multiple sclerosis. The method was immunoSEQ multiplex PCR; TCRdb's version includes in-frame clones alone and lacks a portion of them. In the table there are about 100,000 clones, approximately 92% of which are singletons. This sample comprised peripheral blood, obtained after pregnancy. The receptors come from a female donor with multiple sclerosis, enrolled in a pregnancy study. CDR3s include the opening cysteine and the closing phenylalanine or tryptophan. D genes are given only for firm matches. Expanded clones are given a class, and other clones once, few, many or no size at all.

size	V	J	D	CDR3	DNA
-	TRBV6-5	TRBJ2-7	-	CASSYSLGGTSYEQYF	TGTGCCAGCAGTTACTCGCTGGGCGGAACTAGTTACGAGCAGTACTTC
-	TRBV18	TRBJ1-3	TRBD1	CASSPTGGGNTIYF	TGTGCCAGCTCACCTACAGGGGGCGGAAACACCATATATTTT
-	TRBV28	TRBJ2-7	TRBD1	CASNRSPYSDRGESYEQYF	TGTGCCAGCAACCGGAGTCCCTACTCGGACAGGGGGGAGTCCTACGAGCAGTACTTC
-	TRBV7-9	TRBJ2-4	TRBD2	CASSFGTSGVLAKNIQYF	TGTGCCAGCAGCTTTGGGACTAGCGGGGTCCTAGCCAAAAACATTCAGTACTTC
few	TRBV30	TRBJ1-1	-	CAWTGLMNTEAFF	TGTGCCTGGACAGGACTCATGAACACTGAAGCTTTCTTT
-	TRBV11-3	TRBJ2-7	TRBD2	CASSKSGGPYEQYF	TGTGCCAGCAGCAAATCGGGGGGGCCCTACGAGCAGTACTTC
-	TRBV6-6	TRBJ2-7	TRBD2	CASTRLAGGNYEQYF	TGTGCCAGCACAAGACTAGCGGGAGGCAACTACGAGCAGTACTTC
once	TRBV5-8	TRBJ2-1	TRBD2	CASSPRLAGGNEQFF	TGTGCCAGCAGCCCCCGACTAGCGGGAGGTAATGAGCAGTTCTTC
-	TRBV14	TRBJ1-2	-	CASSPAAASNYGYTF	TGTGCCAGCAGCCCCGCGGCGGCATCTAACTATGGCTACACCTTC
-	TRBV6-1	TRBJ1-5	-	CASSEIDGLGAQHF	TGTGCCAGCAGTGAAATAGATGGGCTCGGGGCCCAGCATTTT
once	TRBV27	TRBJ1-2	-	CASRRQGSNYGYTF	TGTGCCAGCAGACGCCAGGGATCTAACTATGGCTACACCTTC
once	TRBV6-9	TRBJ2-7	TRBD1	CASSYDRASSYEQYF	TGTGCCAGCAGTTACGACAGGGCTAGCTCCTACGAGCAGTACTTC
few	TRBV2	TRBJ1-6	TRBD1	CASKLAGGSYNSPLHF	TGTGCCAGCAAGTTGGCAGGGGGCTCCTATAATTCACCCCTCCACTTT
-	TRBV11-3	TRBJ1-1	-	CASSLAATKNTEAFF	TGTGCCAGCAGCTTAGCCGCGACAAAGAACACTGAAGCTTTCTTT
-	TRBV5-3	TRBJ1-1	TRBD1	CARSFYTGGTEAFF	TGTGCCAGAAGCTTTTATACAGGGGGCACTGAAGCTTTCTTT
-	TRBV5-4	TRBJ2-1	TRBD2	CASSSTKLAGGPNEQFF	TGTGCCAGCAGCTCTACGAAGCTAGCGGGGGGGCCCAATGAGCAGTTCTTC
once	TRBV30	TRBJ2-2	TRBD2	CAWSLGGGAAGELFF	TGTGCCTGGAGCCTCGGGGGGGGCGCCGCCGGGGAGCTGTTTTTT
-	TRBV19	TRBJ2-1	TRBD1	CASSRGQGVGSHNEQFF	TGTGCCAGTAGTCGAGGACAGGGGGTAGGATCCCACAATGAGCAGTTCTTC
-	TRBV15	TRBJ1-2	TRBD1	CATSRDLDRHGYTF	TGTGCCACCAGCAGAGATCTGGACAGGCATGGCTACACCTTC
-	TRBV28	TRBJ2-7	-	CASSLRGYYKAYEQYF	TGTGCCAGCAGTTTACGGGGATACTATAAGGCCTACGAGCAGTACTTC
-	TRBV5-1	TRBJ2-3	-	CASSLEGGTDTQYF	TGCGCCAGCAGCTTGGAGGGGGGCACAGATACGCAGTATTTT
-	TRBV6-6	TRBJ1-2	TRBD1	CASSDQGAGYYTYTF	TGTGCCAGCAGTGATCAGGGGGCCGGGTACTATACCTACACCTTC
-	TRBV28	TRBJ1-6	TRBD1	CASSLFDRGPAHF	TGTGCCAGCAGTTTATTTGACAGGGGGCCCGCCCACTTT
-	TRBV5-4	TRBJ2-7	TRBD2	CASSLGAGGVNEQYF	TGTGCCAGCAGCTTGGGTGCGGGGGGAGTGAACGAGCAGTACTTC
-	TRBV6-5	TRBJ2-2	TRBD1	CASSFSGTGVTGELFF	TGTGCCAGCAGTTTTTCCGGGACAGGGGTGACCGGGGAGCTGTTTTTT
-	TRBV11-2	TRBJ1-2	-	CASSQPRGPPDYGYTF	TGTGCCAGCAGCCAACCCAGGGGACCCCCTGACTATGGCTACACCTTC
-	TRBV7-3	TRBJ2-3	TRBD2	CASSLGRGGITDTQYF	TGTGCCAGCAGCTTAGGACGGGGGGGGATCACAGATACGCAGTATTTT
-	TRBV5-1	TRBJ2-3	-	CASSFGQSTDTQYF	TGCGCCAGCAGCTTTGGACAGAGCACAGATACGCAGTATTTT
-	TRBV19	TRBJ2-4	TRBD1	CASTHQGAAKNIQYF	TGTGCCAGTACCCACCAGGGGGCGGCCAAAAACATTCAGTACTTC
once	TRBV29-1	TRBJ2-2	TRBD2	CSATKGTSGDTGELFF	TGCAGCGCCACTAAAGGGACTAGCGGGGACACCGGGGAGCTGTTTTTT
-	TRBV6-1	TRBJ1-4	TRBD1	CASGQGTTNEKLFF	TGTGCCAGCGGACAGGGGACAACTAATGAAAAACTGTTTTTT
-	TRBV19	TRBJ2-7	-	CASSNWRKSSSYEQYF	TGTGCCAGTAGTAATTGGCGGAAAAGCAGCTCCTACGAGCAGTACTTC
-	TRBV30	TRBJ1-1	-	CAWSNRGTAPGKAFF	TGTGCCTGGAGTAACCGGGGAACAGCTCCGGGAAAGGCTTTCTTT
once	TRBV7-2	TRBJ2-3	-	CASSLDISSTDTQYF	TGTGCCAGCAGTCTGGACATCTCTAGCACAGATACGCAGTATTTT
-	TRBV30	TRBJ2-7	TRBD2	CAWSDGLVGEQYF	TGTGCCTGGAGTGACGGACTAGTAGGCGAGCAGTACTTC
-	TRBV7-8	TRBJ2-2	-	CASSLVPPDAEANTGELFF	TGTGCCAGCAGCTTAGTCCCACCCGACGCGGAGGCTAACACCGGGGAGCTGTTTTTT
once	TRBV5-1	TRBJ1-5	-	CASSLYQGTRPQHF	TGCGCCAGCAGCTTGTACCAGGGAACGCGGCCCCAGCATTTT
-	TRBV10-1	TRBJ1-1	-	CASSESLLNTEAFF	TGCGCCAGCAGTGAGTCTCTCCTTAACACTGAAGCTTTCTTT
-	TRBV11-3	TRBJ2-3	TRBD1	CASSRRQGIWTQYF	TGTGCCAGCAGCAGACGACAGGGTATATGGACGCAGTATTTT
-	TRBV27	TRBJ2-7	-	CASSLKPSSYEQYF	TGTGCCAGCAGTTTAAAGCCGAGCTCCTACGAGCAGTACTTC
-	TRBV16	TRBJ1-2	-	CASSQQGGINGYTF	TGTGCCAGCAGCCAACAGGGAGGAATTAATGGCTACACCTTC